In this sample, the clone carrying this TCR beta chain turned up many times. The CDR3 extends over 13 amino acids. Germline-derived CDR1 and CDR2 are SGHTA and FQGNSA. Deletions cut 4 bases from V and 1 base from J, with 7 bases between. RNA transcripts served as template for amplifying TCR beta CDR3 sequences. In the first round, RT-PCR was carried out with HTBI primers, and a multiplex PCR formed the second round. TCRdb re-analysed the multiplex PCR reads in MiXCR, keeping a single row per CDR3 protein. Found here are a few hundred thousand distinct CDR3 sequences, approximately 37% of them singletons; the top ten hold roughly 4%. The data stem from a study of Graves' ophthalmopathy and Graves' hyperthyroidism.

The sample comprised peripheral blood or thyroid tissue (not recorded which). This receptor was taken from an adult man with Graves' hyperthyroidism. The V gene is TRBV7-2, the J gene TRBJ2-5; no firm D call. Here the CDR3 DNA reads TGTGCCAGCAGCTCCCTGGCCCAAGAGACCCAGTACTTC. Translated, it gives CASSSLAQETQYF.